This is a list of T cell receptor beta chains from one sample in a study of blood T cell repertoires in COVID-19. Sequenced by immunoSEQ multiplex PCR; TCRdb stores in-frame clones only, minus some. The sample contains around 440,000 clones, around 88% of which appear only once. Sequenced sample: peripheral blood. The receptor source for this set is a woman in her forties or fifties with COVID-19, enrolled during active disease. Each CDR3 is given with its conserved first and last residue. The D gene is left open where the match is weak. The listing skips clone size in some rows; elsewhere it reads once, few, many or a size class.

V gene	D gene	clone size	J gene	CDR3 DNA	CDR3 protein
TRBV10-2	.	.	TRBJ1-1	TGCGCCAGCAGTGATCGTGAGTGGAGCACTGAAGCTTTCTTT	CASSDREWSTEAFF
TRBV2	TRBD1	.	TRBJ2-5	TGTGCCAGCAGTCTGGGACAGGCGACGACCCAGTACTTC	CASSLGQATTQYF
TRBV18	.	.	TRBJ2-2	TGTGCCAGCTCACTTGGACAAATCACCGGGGAGCTGTTTTTT	CASSLGQITGELFF
TRBV7-2	TRBD2	.	TRBJ2-2	TGTGCCAGCAGCTTAGGCCCCGTACTCCGGGGGGGCAACACCGGGGAGCTGTTTTTT	CASSLGPVLRGGNTGELFF
TRBV19	.	.	TRBJ2-7	TGTGCCAGTGGCCCACAGGGTTACGAGCAGTACTTC	CASGPQGYEQYF
TRBV3-1/TRBV3-2	TRBD2	.	TRBJ2-5	TGTGCCAGCAGCCCGCGAGCGGGGGGAGAGACCCAGTACTTC	CASSPRAGGETQYF
TRBV25-1	.	.	TRBJ1-3	TGTGCCAGCAGTGTCAGCCGGGCCCCTCGGGAAAACACCATATATTTT	CASSVSRAPRENTIYF
TRBV28	TRBD1	.	TRBJ2-7	TGTGCCAGCAGCCCCCTAGGAGGCAGGGGGAACTACGAGCAGTACTTC	CASSPLGGRGNYEQYF
TRBV28	TRBD2	.	TRBJ2-4	TGTGCCAGCAGTCCATCCACGGGGGGGGCGTTGGTCAACATTCAGTACTTC	CASSPSTGGALVNIQYF
TRBV5-6	.	.	TRBJ1-3	TGTGCCAGCAGCTTGAGCGAGGTCTACTCTGGAAACACCATATATTTT	CASSLSEVYSGNTIYF
TRBV5-6	TRBD2	.	TRBJ2-3	TGTGCCAGCAGCTTGGCCGGGACTAGCGAGGATACGCAGTATTTT	CASSLAGTSEDTQYF
TRBV7-8	.	once	TRBJ2-3	TGTGCCAGCAGCTTAGCGAGAGCCGGAGGGACTTCTAGCACAGATACGCAGTATTTT	CASSLARAGGTSSTDTQYF
TRBV5-8	.	.	TRBJ2-7	TGTGCCAGCAGTTATAGAAGCTCCTACGAGCAGTACTTC	CASSYRSSYEQYF
TRBV2	.	.	TRBJ1-5	TGTGCCAGCAGTCTTTGGACAGGCAATCAGCCCCAGCATTTT	CASSLWTGNQPQHF
TRBV7-9	.	.	TRBJ2-7	TGTGCCAGCAGCTTAGTAAGCCGGGGTGGCTCCTACGAGCAGTACTTC	CASSLVSRGGSYEQYF
TRBV5-1	.	.	TRBJ1-2	TGCGCCAGCAGCCCCGACTCTCCCCTTCTGGGTTACACCTTC	CASSPDSPLLGYTF
TRBV19	.	.	TRBJ1-4	TGTGCCAGTAGTCTCTTGGACAGCCATGCAACTAATGAAAAACTGTTTTTT	CASSLLDSHATNEKLFF
TRBV2	.	.	TRBJ1-1	TGTGCCAGCAGTGTGGACAGAAACGAAGCTTTCTTT	CASSVDRNEAFF
TRBV7-8	TRBD2	.	TRBJ2-1	TGTGCCAGCAGCTTAACAGGACTAGCGGGGGGTCAGGGTGAGCAGTTCTTC	CASSLTGLAGGQGEQFF
TRBV5-1	TRBD2	.	TRBJ2-3	TGCGCCAGCAGCCGGGGGACTAGCGGGGAGGATACGCAGTATTTT	CASSRGTSGEDTQYF
TRBV6-5	.	once	TRBJ1-4	TGTGCCAGCAGCGACATTTCAACTAATGAAAAACTGTTTTTT	CASSDISTNEKLFF
TRBV9	TRBD1	.	TRBJ1-1	TGTGCCAGCAGCCCAGGGGGAGTGAAGAACACTGAAGCTTTCTTT	CASSPGGVKNTEAFF
TRBV19	TRBD1	.	TRBJ1-5	TGTGCCAGTAGTCTCGGGACAGGGGGCAATCAGCCCCAGCATTTT	CASSLGTGGNQPQHF
TRBV18	TRBD1	.	TRBJ1-1	TGTGCCAGCTCACAACAGGGGGCGAGCACTGAAGCTTTCTTT	CASSQQGASTEAFF
TRBV27	.	many	TRBJ2-3	TGTGCCAGCAGGGGGACTGGGAGGAATACGCAGTATTTT	CASRGTGRNTQYF
TRBV18	TRBD1	once	TRBJ1-1	TGTGCCAGCTCACCTACGACAGGGAGCACTGAAGCTTTCTTT	CASSPTTGSTEAFF
TRBV5-1	.	once	TRBJ2-4	TGCGCCAGCAGCAGGGACTTGGGGGAAAACATTCAGTACTTC	CASSRDLGENIQYF
TRBV7-3	TRBD2	.	TRBJ2-3	TGTGCCAGCAGCTTATCGGGGGGGCCTGCAGATACGCAGTATTTT	CASSLSGGPADTQYF
TRBV2	.	.	TRBJ1-5	TGTGCCAGCAGCGCAGGGGAAGATCAGCCCCAGCATTTT	CASSAGEDQPQHF
TRBV28	.	.	TRBJ1-1	TGTGCCAGCAGTGTCGGGACTTCGAACACTGAAGCTTTCTTT	CASSVGTSNTEAFF
TRBV11-2	.	once	TRBJ2-5	TGTGCCAGCAGCTTAGATCTCAGGGTTTACCAAGAGACCCAGTACTTC	CASSLDLRVYQETQYF
TRBV29-1	TRBD1	.	TRBJ2-1	TGCAGCGTAGCCAAAGGGGACAGGGGGCTGGGTGAGCAGTTCTTC	CSVAKGDRGLGEQFF
TRBV9	TRBD1	.	TRBJ1-1	TGTGCCAGCAGCGCCCTGGACAGGGCGAACACTGAAGCTTTCTTT	CASSALDRANTEAFF
TRBV27	TRBD2	once	TRBJ2-1	TGTGCCAGCAGTACTAGCGGGACATACAATGAGCAGTTCTTC	CASSTSGTYNEQFF
TRBV2	TRBD1	.	TRBJ1-2	TGTGCCAGCGAGACAGGGGAAAAAGGCGGCTACACCTTC	CASETGEKGGYTF
TRBV5-4	TRBD1	few	TRBJ2-3	TGTGCCAGCAGCTTGGACAGGGGCGTCACAGATACGCAGTATTTT	CASSLDRGVTDTQYF
TRBV6-5	.	.	TRBJ1-5	TGTGCCAGCAGTTACTCGAATACGCGCGGTCAGCCCCAGCATTTT	CASSYSNTRGQPQHF